The following is a T cell receptor beta chain sequence with its context. Its antigen is unknown. Base qualities are missing; no much larger clone stands one base away. From the germline V gene, CDR1 is MDHEN and CDR2 is SYDVKM. V gives up 5 bases and J gives up 4 bases, and the segment between their germline ends measures 11 bases. Reading from cysteine to phenylalanine, the CDR3 counts 13 amino acids. The retained sequence is limited to the CDR3, 39 bases, with the frame set at the first base. This sample is drawn from a study of OX40 agonist ivuxolimab in advanced cancers. For the wider study: Ivuxolimab was an agonistic, fully human IgG2 monoclonal antibody directed against OX40 (CD134), a costimulatory receptor. Intravenous ivuxolimab was administered to patients every 2 weeks at six dose levels: 0.01, 0.1, 0.3, 1.5, 3 and 10 mg/kg. Among the 52 dose-escalation patients, about 20 had hepatocellular carcinoma, roughly 15 melanoma, 9 renal cell carcinoma and 9 head and neck cancer. The dose-escalation cohort was about 86% male with a mean age of about 60 years, ranging from 23 to 79. Patients were allowed to have had prior anti-PD-1, anti-PD-L1 or anti-CTLA-4 therapy, and roughly two fifths of the dose-escalation patients had been treated with checkpoint inhibitors. Partial responses were achieved by three dose-escalation patients, of whom one had hepatocellular carcinoma and two had cutaneous melanoma. Peripheral TCRbeta sequencing aimed to test whether ivuxolimab altered TCR sequence diversity and caused clonal T-cell expansion. The monotherapy dose-escalation portion (N of about 57 patients) of the phase I ivuxolimab trial is reported in the paper. The paper as a whole reports these results and caveats: Low levels of normalized T-cell clonal expansion were also seen in some nonresponding patients. In the 0.1-3.0 mg/kg groups, partial responders were among the patients with the lowest normalized peripheral clonal expansion, particularly in CD8+ T cells. The antigen specificity of the clonally expanded peripheral T cells was not determined. On average, CD8+ T cells showed more expanded clones than CD4+ T cells after ivuxolimab. Clonal expansion of both CD4+ and CD8+ blood T cells was observed from baseline to week 6 at doses 0.1 to 3.0 mg/kg.

Patients with autoimmune disease history or receiving systemic immunosuppression were excluded from the trial. Peripheral blood for TCR sequencing was drawn from every dose cohort at baseline, at cycle 4 day 1 and at cycle 7 day 1. Samples were obtained from an open-label, multicenter, first-in-human phase I dose-escalation trial of ivuxolimab. Adults with locally advanced or metastatic head and neck squamous cell, hepatocellular, melanoma or renal cell carcinoma were enrolled in the trial. Before TCR sequencing, CD4+ T cells and CD8+ T cells from peripheral blood were sorted into separate populations. Genomic DNA was isolated from the sorted cells so that the TCRbeta CDR3 region could be sequenced. TCRbeta CDR3 regions were sequenced using the immunoSEQ Assay. Sourced from immuneACCESS, this table was stored by TCRdb with only in-frame sequences that have V and J called. A share of the clones is absent; for the studies checked, an unresolved V gene accounts for under half, and the remainder has no known explanation. The table for this sample lists some 57,000 clones; around nine tenths of them were counted only once. The top ten clonotypes cover 0.95% to 1.4% of the sample.

This specimen consisted of CD4+ or CD8+ T cells sorted from blood, obtained in a trial of the OX40 agonist ivuxolimab. The clonotype originates from an adult with an advanced solid tumor such as melanoma, head and neck, liver or kidney cancer. The sequence joins TRBV28 to TRBJ2-5; perhaps TRBD2 is the D gene, with 5 bases matching. The CDR3 protein sequence reads: CASSEGSLETQYF. Read as DNA, the sequence is TGTGCCAGCAGTGAGGGATCTTTAGAGACCCAGTACTTC.